Listed here is a single TCR beta chain. As handled by the study authors: Nucleated cell number was recorded as an estimate derived from reference gene primer amplification. Sequenced by immunoSEQ multiplex PCR; TCRdb stores in-frame clones only, minus some. V and J calls and clone size are as listed in that table; D and trimming were resolved from the DNA. Of about 200,000 clones listed, roughly 80% are singletons. These data originate in a study of blood T cell repertoires in COVID-19. Study background: COVID-19 samples, acute and convalescent, were from the United States, Italy and Spain. The analysed material was cDNA or gDNA that came from T cells, B-cell-depleted T cells, or PBMCs.

CDR3 length: 16 residues. This chain joins TRBV21-1 and TRBJ1-5. TRBV21-1 is a recognized pseudogene. The material sequenced was peripheral blood. The clonotype was recovered from an elderly woman with acute or convalescent COVID-19. CDR3 nucleotide sequence: TGTGCCAGCAGAGGATATCGGGGTAATAACAATCAGCCCCAGCATTTT. It translates to CASRGYRGNNNQPQHF.